A selection of T cell receptor beta chains follows, all from one sample in a study of post-analysis software for immune sequencing data. TCRdb fed the PCR reads into MiXCR, producing one record per CDR3 protein. Among roughly 800,000 distinct CDR3 sequences, approximately 57% were seen once, and the ten largest hold under 6%. The material sequenced was blood. The receptors derive from a girl aged 10 to 17 with multiple sclerosis. CDR3s include the opening cysteine and the closing phenylalanine or tryptophan. The order of the fields is J gene, clone size, V gene, D gene, CDR3 DNA, CDR3 protein. D genes are given only for firm matches. The listing skips clone size in some rows; elsewhere it reads once, few, many or a size class.

j_call: TRBJ2-6
clone_size: .
v_call: TRBV29-1
d_call: .
cdr3_nt: .
cdr3_aa: CSVGIGAGANVRTF

j_call: TRBJ1-4
clone_size: few
v_call: TRBV28
d_call: .
cdr3_nt: TGTGCCAGCAGCCGGACAGTTGCAACTAATGAAAAACTGTTTTTT
cdr3_aa: CASSRTVATNEKLFF

j_call: TRBJ1-2
clone_size: .
v_call: TRBV4-1
d_call: .
cdr3_nt: TGCGCCAGCAGCCAACCCACCGACCGGCAGGGAACGCCTAACTATGGCTACACCTTC
cdr3_aa: CASSQPTDRQGTPNYGYTF

j_call: TRBJ2-7
clone_size: few
v_call: TRBV20-1
d_call: TRBD2
cdr3_nt: TGCAGTGCTAGGTGGGCTAGCGGGGGGCCCACCTACGAGCAGTACTTC
cdr3_aa: CSARWASGGPTYEQYF

j_call: TRBJ1-2
clone_size: .
v_call: TRBV20-1
d_call: TRBD1
cdr3_nt: TGCAGTGCTTCCGGGACAGGGATCTATGGCTACACCTTC
cdr3_aa: CSASGTGIYGYTF

j_call: TRBJ2-7
clone_size: few
v_call: TRBV3-1
d_call: .
cdr3_nt: TGTGCCAGCAGCCATCGACAGGGACTGTCCTACGAGCAGTACTTC
cdr3_aa: CASSHRQGLSYEQYF

j_call: TRBJ2-1
clone_size: .
v_call: TRBV13
d_call: .
cdr3_nt: .
cdr3_aa: CASSARLAGLYQQFF

j_call: TRBJ2-3
clone_size: .
v_call: TRBV6-5
d_call: TRBD2
cdr3_nt: TGTGCCACCAATAAAGGACTAGTCGTTGGAGATACGCAGTATTTT
cdr3_aa: CATNKGLVVGDTQYF

j_call: TRBJ1-6
clone_size: .
v_call: TRBV7-9
d_call: TRBD1
cdr3_nt: TGTGCCAGCAGCCCAGACAGGGAAAGATCACCCCTCCACTTT
cdr3_aa: CASSPDRERSPLHF

j_call: TRBJ2-7
clone_size: .
v_call: TRBV20-1
d_call: TRBD2
cdr3_nt: TGCAGTGCTAGGGCCGAACTAGCGGGGACCTACGAGCAGTACTTC
cdr3_aa: CSARAELAGTYEQYF

j_call: TRBJ2-1
clone_size: .
v_call: TRBV5-1
d_call: TRBD1
cdr3_nt: TGCGCCAGCAGCCCCGGCGGGACAGGGAAATTTAATGAGCAGTTCTTC
cdr3_aa: CASSPGGTGKFNEQFF

j_call: TRBJ2-3
clone_size: .
v_call: TRBV5-4
d_call: TRBD2
cdr3_nt: TGTGCCAGCAGCTCCCTAGCGGCAGCTAGCACAGATACGCAGTATTTT
cdr3_aa: CASSSLAAASTDTQYF

j_call: TRBJ2-3
clone_size: few
v_call: TRBV5-5
d_call: TRBD2
cdr3_nt: TGTGCCAGCAAAATTGGTAGCGGGTTCGATACGCAGTATTTT
cdr3_aa: CASKIGSGFDTQYF

j_call: TRBJ2-7
clone_size: many
v_call: TRBV5-1
d_call: .
cdr3_nt: TGTGCCAGCAGCTTGGGTGGAGGACGCTCCTACGAGCAGTACTTC
cdr3_aa: CASSLGGGRSYEQYF

j_call: TRBJ2-1
clone_size: .
v_call: TRBV10-3
d_call: .
cdr3_nt: TGTGCCATCAGCCTCGGAGACACCTACAATGAGCAGTTCTTC
cdr3_aa: CAISLGDTYNEQFF

j_call: TRBJ2-1
clone_size: .
v_call: TRBV19
d_call: TRBD1
cdr3_nt: TGTGCCAGTACCATCACAGGGGGTAATGAGCAGTTCTTC
cdr3_aa: CASTITGGNEQFF

j_call: TRBJ2-1
clone_size: .
v_call: TRBV4-1
d_call: TRBD2
cdr3_nt: TGCGCCAGCAGCCAGATTAGGGTAGCGGGAGGCAATGAGCAGTTCTTC
cdr3_aa: CASSQIRVAGGNEQFF

j_call: TRBJ2-7
clone_size: .
v_call: TRBV7-9
d_call: .
cdr3_nt: TGTGCCAGCAGCTTGAACAGGCGGTACGAGCAGTACTTC
cdr3_aa: CASSLNRRYEQYF

j_call: TRBJ2-1
clone_size: .
v_call: TRBV7-9
d_call: TRBD2
cdr3_nt: TGTGCCAGCAGCTTAGGTGGACTAGCGTCCCCTATTCGTAACTACAATGAGCAGTTCTTC
cdr3_aa: CASSLGGLASPIRNYNEQFF

j_call: TRBJ2-5
clone_size: few
v_call: TRBV7-9
d_call: TRBD2
cdr3_nt: TGTGCCAGCAGCGGTGGGACTAGCTTGGAGACCCAGTACTTC
cdr3_aa: CASSGGTSLETQYF

j_call: TRBJ2-5
clone_size: .
v_call: TRBV7-9
d_call: .
cdr3_nt: TGTGCCAGCAGCTTAAAACCTTTTCAACTGTACCAAGAGACCCAGTACTTC
cdr3_aa: CASSLKPFQLYQETQYF

j_call: TRBJ2-6
clone_size: few
v_call: TRBV29-1
d_call: .
cdr3_nt: TGCAGCGTTAGGGGGACTTCGAGCTCTGGGGCCAACGTCCTGACTTTC
cdr3_aa: CSVRGTSSSGANVLTF

j_call: TRBJ2-1
clone_size: few
v_call: TRBV5-1
d_call: TRBD2
cdr3_nt: TGCGCCACAGGAGTACTAGCGGGAGAGTTCAATGAGCAGTTCTTC
cdr3_aa: CATGVLAGEFNEQFF

j_call: TRBJ2-7
clone_size: .
v_call: TRBV3-1
d_call: .
cdr3_nt: TGTGCCAGCAGCCATACGACTTCATCCCATCGGGAGCAGTACTTC
cdr3_aa: CASSHTTSSHREQYF

j_call: TRBJ2-5
clone_size: .
v_call: TRBV5-1
d_call: .
cdr3_nt: TGCGCCAGCAGCTTGGCCGTGAGCAAAGAGACCCAGTACTTC
cdr3_aa: CASSLAVSKETQYF

j_call: TRBJ2-1
clone_size: .
v_call: TRBV7-9
d_call: TRBD2
cdr3_nt: TGTGCCAGCAGCTCCGGGGGACTAGCGGGGCCAAGCTCCTACAATGAGCAGTTCTTC
cdr3_aa: CASSSGGLAGPSSYNEQFF

j_call: TRBJ2-7
clone_size: .
v_call: TRBV7-2
d_call: TRBD1
cdr3_nt: TGTGCCAGCAGCCTGAGCGGGACAGGGCCCAACGAGCAGTACTTC
cdr3_aa: CASSLSGTGPNEQYF

j_call: TRBJ1-2
clone_size: few
v_call: TRBV29-1
d_call: TRBD1
cdr3_nt: TGCAGCCTGATGGACAGGGACTATGGCTACACCTTC
cdr3_aa: CSLMDRDYGYTF

j_call: TRBJ2-7
clone_size: few
v_call: TRBV29-1
d_call: .
cdr3_nt: TGCAGCGTTGAAGAGACAAGGGAAACCTACGAGCAGTACTTC
cdr3_aa: CSVEETRETYEQYF